Only a few counts were recorded for the clone carrying this T cell receptor beta chain. PBMCs came from 7.5 to 10 ml fresh peripheral blood. Authors of the study amplified TCR beta CDR3 regions from RNA transcripts. Using the HTBI primer set, a first-round RT-PCR was run on the TCR CDR3. TCRdb reprocessed the multiplex PCR reads via MiXCR and lists one record per CDR3 protein. Here the sample spans about 500,000 distinct CDR3 sequences, under 20% being singletons. This CDR3 comprises 20 residues. V was pared by 6 bases and J by 7 bases, with 22 bases of the junction left unmatched. Looked up from germline, CDR1 is MDHEN and CDR2 is SYDVKM. These data originate in a study of T cells in Graves' hyperthyroidism and ophthalmopathy. Study-level information: Once the initial diagnosis was made, peripheral blood was obtained before any treatment.

The chain joins TRBV28 to TRBJ2-7; 15 bases fit TRBD2. The sequencing input was blood. The TCR was taken from a woman under 30 with Graves' ophthalmopathy. CDR3 sequence reads: CASRERSGTSGRYYSGEQYF. The CDR3 DNA is TGTGCCAGCAGGGAGAGGTCGGGGACTAGCGGGAGGTACTACTCCGGGGAGCAGTACTTC.